This T cell receptor beta chain originates from a study of glioma-infiltrating T cells after dendritic cell vaccination. Points from the study as a whole: Complete blood and tumor specimen sets were limited to few patients.

CDR1 SGHAT and CDR2 FQNNGV come from the germline V gene. The CDR3 has 15 residues. With 1 base clipped from V and 4 bases from J, the junction kept 5 bases outside the gene matches. Comment on this clone: Its target is unknown.

Primers: 60 V beta forward and 13 J beta reverse. Clones were read by immunoSEQ multiplex PCR, and TCRdb kept only the in-frame ones, dropping some. This table has under 100,000 clones, around nine tenths appearing once. The chain combines TRBV11-2 with TRBJ2-5; 8 nucleotides align to TRBD2. The sequences come from blood, collected before dendritic cell vaccination. The sequence derives from a human donor with glioblastoma. The CDR3 coding sequence is TGTGCCAGCAGCTTAGGGATCGGGGGGGGAGAGACCCAGTACTTC. It is translated as CASSLGIGGGETQYF.